A single sample gave rise to the 30 T cell receptor beta chains below, sequenced in a study of tumor-infiltrating lymphocytes in primary liver carcinoma. Total RNA (around 510 ng) served as template for TCR beta cDNA synthesis primed by a constant-region primer. Slightly modified ARM-PCR with three nested multiplex PCR rounds yielded TCR beta libraries. A C-beta reverse primer was combined with TRBV1-TRBV30 forward primers in the first two PCR rounds, and each round had around 10 cycles. TCRdb independently ran MiXCR on the multiplex PCR reads; one entry per CDR3 protein. The profile covers 150,000 to 200,000 distinct CDR3 sequences, with about 82% appearing a single time and 15% to 20% taken by the ten largest. Bulk tissue was left unsorted, and RNA and DNA were co-extracted from about 19-30 mg of it. Source material: tumor tissue from primary liver carcinoma. These receptors all come from a man in his forties with primary liver carcinoma and hepatitis B virus infection.

This clonotype has just one count. A clone one base away is much larger, so this may be a read error. The chain recombines TRBV7-9 with TRBJ2-3; either TRBD1 or TRBD2 may fit D (7 bases each). Germline V CDR1 and CDR2: SEHNR, FQNEAQ (reference sequence). CDR3 size: 16 residues. The CDR3 DNA reads TGTGCCAGCAGCTTCCGGCCGACAGGGAGGGCAGATAAGCAGTATTTT. This sequence encodes CASSFRPTGRADKQYF. The entire variable domain, with the rest obtained from reference TRBV7-9 and TRBJ2-3, is as follows: DTGVSQNPRHKITKRGQNVTFRCDPISEHNRLYWYRQTLGQGPEFLTYFQNEAQLEKSRLLSDRFSAERPKGSFSTLEIQRTEQGDSAMYLCASSFRPTGRADKQYFGPGTRLTVL.

About this clonotype: The junction differs from germline at one of its ends, possibly a read error. The chain links TRBV10-2 to TRBJ2-7, with 10 bases matching TRBD1. Germline V CDR1 and CDR2: WSHSY, SAAADI. The CDR3 runs to 14 residues. CDR3 in amino acids: CVNSRDRGIDEQYF. CDR3 nucleotide sequence: TGTGTCAACAGCCGGGACAGGGGTATCGACGAGCAGTACTTC.

This clonotype was picked up a small number of times. A junction end diverges from the germline sequence, so it may reflect a read error. The chain employs TRBV12-3 or TRBV12-4 and TRBJ2-5; 7 bases map to TRBD1. The CDR3 length is 14 residues. Here the CDR3 DNA reads TGTACCAGTGCTCAGGGACAGTCCCAAGAGACCCAGTACTTC. Protein sequence: CTSAQGQSQETQYF.

A remark on this clonotype: At one of its ends the junction is not consistent with the germline gene, which may arise from a read error. J is TRBJ2-1 and V is TRBV11-3; D is ambiguous. Germline CDR1 is SGHNT and CDR2 is YENEEA. The CDR3 is 12 amino acids. The CDR3 here is CASSLNANEHYF. The CDR3 coding sequence is TGTGCCAGCAGCTTAAATGCCAATGAGCATTATTTC.

The chain joins TRBV6-5 to TRBJ2-3; D might be TRBD2 (5 bases). Germline values: CDR1 MNHEY, CDR2 SVGAGI. Trimming cost V 9 bases and J 3 bases, with 19 bases left between them. This CDR3 spans 15 amino acids. The CDR3 loop is CARNPGLSGTDTQYF. The CDR3 nucleotides read TGTGCCAGGAACCCAGGATTATCGGGAACAGATACGCAGTATTTT.

This clonotype was detected only once. The rearrangement uses TRBV12-3 or TRBV12-4 and TRBJ2-1; D unclear. V was cut by 4 bases and J by 13 bases, with 17 bases left in between. The CDR3 length is 13 residues. This CDR3 is CASSSLVYNAQFF. The DNA for the CDR3 is TGTGCCAGCAGTTCCCTCGTTTACAATGCACAGTTCTTC.

On this clonotype: Here the CDR3 omits its conserved ending phenylalanine or tryptophan, so a read error is the likely source. The DNA is omitted, as the CDR3 cannot be located on it reliably, and the CDR3 follows TCRdb's listing. The chain uses TRBV29-1 and TRBJ2-2; the D segment call TRBD1 is taken from the table without a DNA check. Germline V gene data show CDR1 as SQVTM and CDR2 as ANQGSEA. Ends included, the CDR3 has 13 residues. The chain's CDR3 is CSAKTGGSGELFY.

With respect to this clonotype: One base away lies a much larger clone, so this may be a sequencing read error. The DNA for the CDR3 is TGTGCCAGCAGCCCCCCCGGTGGACAGGACACTGACTACACCTTC. Its protein is CASSPPGGQDTDYTF. The chain has TRBV7-9 and TRBJ1-2; 7 positions match TRBD1. From germline, CDR1 is SEHNR and CDR2 FQNEAQ (reference sequence). The CDR3 length is 15 residues. V lost 5 bases and J lost 10; bases outside the gene matches: 16.

With regard to this clonotype: The CDR3 end shows no conserved phenylalanine or tryptophan, and so a read error is likely. The chain has TRBV11-2 and TRBJ2-3; D is ambiguous. The CDR3 runs to 13 residues. Germline V lookup: CDR1 SGHAT, CDR2 FQNNGV. The chain's CDR3 is CASSLGSAGLQYV. The CDR3 nucleotides read TGCGCCAGCAGCTTAGGCAGCGCCGGATTGCAGTATGTT.

This chain links TRBV29-1 with TRBJ2-1; D gene ambiguous. There are 11 residues in the CDR3. Germline CDR1 reads SQVTM; CDR2 reads ANQGSEA. Trimming took off 6 bases at V and 12 bases at J, with 15 bases between the two ends. Here the CDR3 DNA reads TGCAGCGTGAGATATATACTGATGCAGTTCTTC. It specifies CSVRYILMQFF.

A note on this clonotype: A read error is likely, as this CDR3 ends without the conserved phenylalanine or tryptophan. CDR3 nucleotides: TGCAGCGTTGGGACTAGCGCTGCGAACACCGGGGGGCTGTTTTTA. Its protein is CSVGTSAANTGGLFL. The chain carries TRBV29-1 and TRBJ2-2, with 9 nucleotides matching TRBD2. The V gene's germline CDR1 is SQVTM and CDR2 ANQGSEA. The CDR3 totals 15 residues.

On this clonotype itself: Sequence at one end of the junction differs from germline and may be a read error. The chain recombines TRBV29-1 with TRBJ1-2, with a possible D match to TRBD1 (6 bases). CDR3 length equals 14 residues. The germline V gene has CDR1 SQVTM and CDR2 ANQGSEA. The CDR3 region has the DNA TGTAGCGTCAAGTGTGGACAGTCGATCTATGGCTACATCTTC. The encoded protein is CSVKCGQSIYGYIF.

As regards this clonotype: One base away lies a much larger clone, so this may be a sequencing read error. This chain joins TRBV7-9 and TRBJ2-7; 7 bases are a match to TRBD1. This CDR3 has 17 amino acids. Germline CDR1 is SEHNR and CDR2 is FQNEAQ (reference sequence). CDR3 loop: CASNLPHLMGQPYEQYF. The CDR3 bases are TGTGCCAGCAACTTACCCCACTTAATGGGACAGCCCTACGAGCAGTACTTC.

This clonotype showed up just a few times. The junction departs from the called germline gene at one end, perhaps through a read error. The chain links TRBV6-1 to TRBJ2-3; a weak D match, TRBD2 (6 bases). Germline CDR1 MNHNS, CDR2 SASEGT. The CDR3 has 16 residues. This chain's CDR3 is CASSERRGLRTDTHYF. The CDR3 DNA follows: TGTGCCAGCAGTGAAAGGCGGGGACTTCGCACCGATACGCACTATTTT.

Of note for this clonotype: It may be a read error: a sequence one base away is much more abundant. The chain employs TRBV12-3 or TRBV12-4 and TRBJ1-1; weak D call: TRBD1 (5 bases). The CDR3 is 12 residues long. CDR3 sequence (DNA): TGTGCCAGCAAAAAGGGGCGGGCTGAAACTTTCTTT. It is translated as CASKKGRAETFF.

Comment on this clonotype: One base away lies a much larger clone, so this may be a sequencing read error. The rearrangement joins TRBV2 to TRBJ1-5; maybe TRBD1 (6 bases). Germline lookup yields CDR1 SNHLY and CDR2 FYNNEI. The CDR3 covers 14 residues. CDR3 nucleotides: TGTGCCAGCAGGGACAGCTATAGCAATCAGTCCCAGCATTTT. It yields the protein CASRDSYSNQSQHF.

To note about this clonotype: Because it lacks the conserved phenylalanine or tryptophan at the end, this CDR3 is likely a read error. No DNA is shown, since the ends of the CDR3 on it are uncertain; the CDR3 is the one TCRdb lists. The J gene is TRBJ1-1, the V gene TRBV12-3 or TRBV12-4; TRBD1 is the table's D call and was not checked against the DNA. The CDR3 numbers 14 amino acids, ends counted. The CDR3: CASSIGTGGTEALI.

Only one count was recorded for this clonotype. The chain uses TRBV10-2 and TRBJ2-3, with TRBD2 matching over 10 bases. V lost 10 bases to trimming and J lost 8 bases; unmatched junction nucleotides: 12. The CDR3 runs 14 residues. The germline gives CDR1 WSHSY, CDR2 SAAADI. CDR3 protein: CANQREGRAGTQYF. Written as DNA, the CDR3 is TGCGCCAACCAGCGGGAGGGCCGGGCAGGTACGCAGTATTTT.

The table lists this clonotype with a count of one. The junction shows a germline mismatch at one end, possibly a read error. The chain couples TRBV6-2 or TRBV6-3 to TRBJ1-1, with D perhaps matching TRBD1 (5 bases). Germline V CDR1 and CDR2: MNHEY, SVGEGT. This CDR3 region has 14 residues. The CDR3 loop reads CPSSYSTGLTEAFF. CDR3 in DNA: TGTCCCAGCAGTTATTCCACAGGACTCACTGAAGCTTTCTTT.

The J gene is TRBJ2-7, the V gene TRBV18; no firm D call. With 2 bases removed from V and 2 bases from J, the gap between germline ends came to 16 bases. The CDR3 spans 16 residues. Germline values: CDR1 KGHSH, CDR2 LQKENI. The CDR3 spells CASSPVRKSSPYEQYF. For the CDR3, the DNA is TGTGCCAGCTCACCAGTTCGGAAGAGCTCTCCCTACGAGCAGTACTTC.

A word on this clonotype: A junction boundary mismatches the germline segment, possibly from a read error. The chain recombines TRBV10-3 with TRBJ1-5, with TRBD1 matching over 9 bases. The V gene's germline CDR1 is ENHRY and CDR2 SYGVKD. The CDR3 covers 14 residues. CDR3 nucleotides: TGTGTCATCAGTCCGACAGGGGGTAATCAGCCCCGGCATTTT. Amino acid sequence: CVISPTGGNQPRHF.

Comments on this clonotype: The junction departs from germline at one end; a sequencing error may be responsible. The chain uses TRBV11-2 and TRBJ2-1, with 8 bases identical to TRBD2. The CDR3 runs to 16 residues. Germline CDR1 SGHAT, CDR2 FQNNGV. CDR3 sequence (DNA): TGTGCCAACAGCTTGGGGATCGGGAGGGTCGTAAATGAGCAGTTCTTC. It translates to CANSLGIGRVVNEQFF.

The chain has TRBV6-2 or TRBV6-3 and TRBJ2-7; no reliable D call. This CDR3 contains 14 residues. Germline V gives CDR1 MNHEY, CDR2 SVGEGT. This chain's CDR3 is CVTNDAKGRYEQYF. CDR3 nucleotide sequence: TGTGTCACCAACGACGCCAAGGGAAGGTACGAGCAGTACTTC.

Regarding this clonotype: Mismatch with germline at one junction end may stem from a read error. This CDR3 is CASSQGLAGASYNEQFF. The CDR3 nucleotides are TGCGCGAGCAGCCAGGGCCTAGCGGGAGCTTCCTACAATGAGCAGTTCTTC. The V call is TRBV4-1, the J call TRBJ2-1; 10 nucleotides agree with TRBD2. This CDR3 has 17 amino acids. Germline V gene data show CDR1 as MGHRA and CDR2 as YSYEKL.

This clonotype came up many times. The chain couples TRBV7-9 to TRBJ1-1; D gene unclear. This CDR3 comprises 12 residues. The V end lost 5 bases, the J end lost 5 bases, and 9 bases lay between the germline ends. Germline V CDR1 and CDR2: SEHNR, FQNEAQ (reference sequence). The CDR3 loop reads CASSRPETEAFF. CDR3 nucleotide sequence: TGTGCCAGCAGCCGTCCGGAGACTGAAGCTTTCTTT. The full variable domain, in which reference TRBV7-9 and TRBJ1-1 provide the parts outside the CDR3, is DTGVSQNPRHKITKRGQNVTFRCDPISEHNRLYWYRQTLGQGPEFLTYFQNEAQLEKSRLLSDRFSAERPKGSFSTLEIQRTEQGDSAMYLCASSRPETEAFFGQGTRLTVV.

The rearrangement uses TRBV5-4 and TRBJ2-7; TRBD2 aligns across 9 bases. The V gene end was trimmed by 6 bases and the J gene end by 5 bases; junction bases not matched to a gene: 12. The CDR3 extends over 15 amino acids. Germline V gene sequence: CDR1 SGHNT, CDR2 YYREEE (reference sequence). In DNA form, the CDR3 reads TGTGCCAGCAACTCTACTAGCGGGCTTACCCACGAGCAGTACTTC. It yields the protein CASNSTSGLTHEQYF.

In regard to this clonotype: At one boundary the junction diverges from the germline segment, which might be a read error. The genes are TRBV11-2 and TRBJ1-1; D gene unclear. From germline, CDR1 is SGHAT and CDR2 FQNNGV. This CDR3 has 13 amino acids. The CDR3 coding sequence is TGTGCCGGCAGGAGGGAACGGAACACTGAAGCTTTCTTT. It encodes CAGRRERNTEAFF. The entire variable domain, with the rest obtained from reference TRBV11-2 and TRBJ1-1, is as follows: EAGVAQSPRYKIIEKRQSVAFWCNPISGHATLYWYQQILGQGPKLLIQFQNNGVVDDSQLPKDRFSAERLKGVDSTLKIQPAKLEDSAVYLCAGRRERNTEAFFGQGTRLTVV.

This chain links TRBV11-2 with TRBJ2-1; a possible D gene is TRBD2 (5 bases). The V end was cut by 4 bases, the J end by 13 bases, with 11 bases between. Germline CDR1 and CDR2: SGHAT and FQNNGV. The CDR3 loop spans 11 amino acids. CDR3 DNA sequence: TGTGCCAGCAGCTCCGCGGCTAGCCAGTTCTTC. Its translation: CASSSAASQFF.

This clonotype appeared once. Sequence at one end of the junction differs from germline and may be a read error. The V and J genes are TRBV4-2 and TRBJ2-5, with 11 nucleotides matching TRBD2. The CDR3 spans 16 residues. Germline V gene sequence: CDR1 LGHNA, CDR2 YNFKEQ. Here the CDR3 DNA reads TGCGCCAGCAGCCAAGCGGCTAGCGGGAGGATTGAGACCCAGTACTTC. As protein: CASSQAASGRIETQYF.

The gene calls are TRBV29-1 and TRBJ2-7, with unresolved D. The CDR3 has 16 residues. The germline V and J ends were trimmed by 7 bases and 2 bases, with 24 bases remaining between them. Germline V CDR1 and CDR2: SQVTM, ANQGSEA. CDR3 loop: CSAKTSGFGTPYEQYF. The CDR3 coding sequence is TGCAGCGCCAAGACATCTGGGTTCGGCACTCCCTACGAGCAGTACTTC.